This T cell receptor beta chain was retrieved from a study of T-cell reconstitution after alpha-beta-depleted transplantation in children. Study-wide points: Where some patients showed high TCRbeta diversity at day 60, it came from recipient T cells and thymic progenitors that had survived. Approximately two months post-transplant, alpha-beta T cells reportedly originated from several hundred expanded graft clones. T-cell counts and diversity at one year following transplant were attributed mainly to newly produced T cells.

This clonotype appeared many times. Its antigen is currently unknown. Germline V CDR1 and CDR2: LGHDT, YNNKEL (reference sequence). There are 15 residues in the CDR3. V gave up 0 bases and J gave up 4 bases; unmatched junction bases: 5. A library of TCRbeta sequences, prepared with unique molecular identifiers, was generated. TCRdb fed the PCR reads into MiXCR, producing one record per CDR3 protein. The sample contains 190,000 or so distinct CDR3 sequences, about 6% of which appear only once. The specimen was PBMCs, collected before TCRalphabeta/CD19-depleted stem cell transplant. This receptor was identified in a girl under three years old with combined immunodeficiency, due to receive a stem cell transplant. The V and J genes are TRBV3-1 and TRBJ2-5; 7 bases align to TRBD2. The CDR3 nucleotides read TGTGCCAGCAGCCAAGAACCAGGGAGGGGAGAGACCCAGTACTTC. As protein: CASSQEPGRGETQYF.